This T cell receptor (beta chain) was captured in a study of CD8 T cells in Susac syndrome. The ends were cut back, 3 bases at V and 10 bases at J, with 10 bases in the middle. The germline gives CDR1 LNHDA, CDR2 SQIVND (reference sequence). The CDR3 totals 11 residues. With random hexamers, reverse transcription was performed on roughly 0.45 to 1 ug of RNA. TCRdb recomputed calls from the immunoSEQ multiplex PCR reads with MiXCR, one row per CDR3 protein. The data show around 120,000 distinct CDR3 sequences, around 94% seen once. The V and J genes are TRBV19 and TRBJ2-7, with D possibly being TRBD2 (6 bases). The sample consisted of CD4+ T cells from PBMCs. The sequence was collected from a human donor with multiple sclerosis. CDR3 DNA: TGTGCCAGTAGTATGGGGACTGTACAGTACTTC. The encoded protein is CASSMGTVQYF.